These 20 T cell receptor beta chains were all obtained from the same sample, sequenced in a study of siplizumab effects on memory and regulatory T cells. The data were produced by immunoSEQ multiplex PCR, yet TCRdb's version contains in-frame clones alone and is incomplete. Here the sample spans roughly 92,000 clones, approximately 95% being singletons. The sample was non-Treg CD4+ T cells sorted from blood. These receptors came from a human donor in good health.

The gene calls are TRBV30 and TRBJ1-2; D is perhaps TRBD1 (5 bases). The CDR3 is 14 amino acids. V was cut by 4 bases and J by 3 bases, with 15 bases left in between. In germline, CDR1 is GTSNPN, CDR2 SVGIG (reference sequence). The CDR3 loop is CAWIQAGTYYGYTF. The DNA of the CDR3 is TGTGCCTGGATCCAAGCGGGGACCTACTATGGCTACACCTTC.

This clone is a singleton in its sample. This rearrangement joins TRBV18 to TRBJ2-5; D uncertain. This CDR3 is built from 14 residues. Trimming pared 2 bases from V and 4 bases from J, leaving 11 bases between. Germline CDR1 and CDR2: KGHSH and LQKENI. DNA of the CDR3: TGTGCCAGCTCACCAGGGTGGGGTCCAGAGACCCAGTACTTC. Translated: CASSPGWGPETQYF.

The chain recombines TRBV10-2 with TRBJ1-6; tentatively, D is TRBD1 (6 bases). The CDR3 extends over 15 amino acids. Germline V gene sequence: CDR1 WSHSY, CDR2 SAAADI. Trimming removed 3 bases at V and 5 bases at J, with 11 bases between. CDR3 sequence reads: CASSDPGAHNSPLHF. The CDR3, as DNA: TGCGCCAGCAGTGACCCAGGGGCCCATAATTCACCCCTCCACTTT.

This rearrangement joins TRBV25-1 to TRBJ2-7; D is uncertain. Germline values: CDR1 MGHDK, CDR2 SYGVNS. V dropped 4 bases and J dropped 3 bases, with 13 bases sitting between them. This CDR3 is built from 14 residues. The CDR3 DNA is TGTGCCAGCAGTGGGTCCGTTTACGGCTACGAGCAGTACTTC. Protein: CASSGSVYGYEQYF.

CDR3 region: CASSPSGGGYNSPLHF. CDR3 coding DNA: TGTGCCAGCTCACCATCAGGGGGCGGCTATAATTCACCCCTCCACTTT. The chain is built from TRBV18 and TRBJ1-6; TRBD1 matches 8 bases. CDR1 and CDR2 from the germline V gene are KGHSH and LQKENI. The CDR3 loop spans 16 amino acids. The V gene end was trimmed by 2 bases and the J gene end by 3 bases; junction bases not matched to a gene: 3.

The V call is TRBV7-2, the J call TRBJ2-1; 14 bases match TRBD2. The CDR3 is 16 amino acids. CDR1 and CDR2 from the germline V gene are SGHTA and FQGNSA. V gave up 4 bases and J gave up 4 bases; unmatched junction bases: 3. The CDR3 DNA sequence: TGTGCCAGCAGCTCCAGACTAGCGGGGGGGTACAATGAGCAGTTCTTC. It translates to CASSSRLAGGYNEQFF.

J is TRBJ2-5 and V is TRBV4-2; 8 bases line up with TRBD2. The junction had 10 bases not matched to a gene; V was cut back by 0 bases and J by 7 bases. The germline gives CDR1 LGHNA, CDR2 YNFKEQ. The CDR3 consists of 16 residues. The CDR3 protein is CASSQDLSGGPGTQYF. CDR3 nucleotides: TGTGCCAGCAGCCAAGATCTTTCGGGAGGGCCGGGGACCCAGTACTTC.

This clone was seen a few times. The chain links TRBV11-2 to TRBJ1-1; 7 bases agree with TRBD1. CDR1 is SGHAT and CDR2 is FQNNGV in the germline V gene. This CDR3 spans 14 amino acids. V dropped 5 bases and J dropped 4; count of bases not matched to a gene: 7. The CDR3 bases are TGTGCCAGCAGCACAACACAGGGGTTCACTGAAGCTTTCTTT. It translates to CASSTTQGFTEAFF.

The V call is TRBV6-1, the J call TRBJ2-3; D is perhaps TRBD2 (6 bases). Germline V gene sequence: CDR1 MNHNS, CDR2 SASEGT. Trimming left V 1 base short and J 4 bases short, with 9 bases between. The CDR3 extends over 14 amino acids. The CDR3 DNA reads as TGTGCCAGCAGTGAAGGACTAGTCCCAGATACGCAGTATTTT. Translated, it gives CASSEGLVPDTQYF.

The CDR3 spells CASSLAADGNTGELFF. The CDR3 coding sequence is TGTGCCAGCAGCTTGGCCGCCGACGGTAACACCGGGGAGCTGTTTTTT. This rearrangement joins TRBV5-5 to TRBJ2-2, with D unresolved. There are 16 residues in the CDR3. Trimming stripped 0 bases from V and 2 bases from J, with 11 bases between. Germline V CDR1 and CDR2: SGHKS, YYEKEE (reference sequence).

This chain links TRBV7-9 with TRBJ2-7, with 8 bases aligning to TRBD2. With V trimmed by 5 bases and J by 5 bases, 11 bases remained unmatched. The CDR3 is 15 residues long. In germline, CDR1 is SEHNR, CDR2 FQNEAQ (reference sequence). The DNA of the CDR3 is TGTGCCAGCAGCCTAGGGTCCAGCGGGAGTCACGAGCAGTACTTC. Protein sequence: CASSLGSSGSHEQYF.

This CDR3 reads CASSGRLQGSETQYF. As DNA, the CDR3 is TGTGCCAGCAGCGGACGACTCCAGGGGTCGGAGACCCAGTACTTC. V gene TRBV7-9 combines with J gene TRBJ2-5; a weak D match, TRBD1 (6 bases). The CDR3 is made up of 15 amino acids. V lost 5 bases and J 5 bases, leaving 18 bases between the germline ends. Germline CDR1 SEHNR, CDR2 FQNEAQ (reference sequence).

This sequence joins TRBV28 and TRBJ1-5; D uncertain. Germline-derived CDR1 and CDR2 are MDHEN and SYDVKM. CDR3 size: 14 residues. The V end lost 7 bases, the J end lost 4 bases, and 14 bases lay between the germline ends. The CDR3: CASTPDGSNQPQHF. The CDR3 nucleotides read TGTGCCAGCACCCCTGATGGCTCTAATCAGCCCCAGCATTTT.

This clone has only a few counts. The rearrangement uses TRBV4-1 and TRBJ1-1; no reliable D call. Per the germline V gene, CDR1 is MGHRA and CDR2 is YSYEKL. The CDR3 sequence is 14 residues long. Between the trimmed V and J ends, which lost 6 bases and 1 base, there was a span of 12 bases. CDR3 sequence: CASRGVSRNTEAFF. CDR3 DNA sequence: TGCGCCAGCAGGGGCGTGAGTAGGAACACTGAAGCTTTCTTT.

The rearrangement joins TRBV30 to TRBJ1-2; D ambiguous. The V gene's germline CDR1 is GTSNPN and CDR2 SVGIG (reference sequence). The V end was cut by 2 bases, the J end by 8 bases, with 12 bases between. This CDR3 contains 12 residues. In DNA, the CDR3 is TGTGCCTGGAGTAGGATCTTAAAAGGCTACACCTTC. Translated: CAWSRILKGYTF.

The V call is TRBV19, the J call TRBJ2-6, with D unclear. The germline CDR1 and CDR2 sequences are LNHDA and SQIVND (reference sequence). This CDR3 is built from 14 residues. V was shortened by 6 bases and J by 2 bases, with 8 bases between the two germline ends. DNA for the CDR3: TGTGCCAGTAGCCCTTCTGCTGGGGCCAACGTCCTGACTTTC. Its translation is CASSPSAGANVLTF.

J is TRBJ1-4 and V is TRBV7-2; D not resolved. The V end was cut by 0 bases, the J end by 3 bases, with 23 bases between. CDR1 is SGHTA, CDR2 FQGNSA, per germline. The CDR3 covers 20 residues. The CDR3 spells CASSLAMRWQVPSANEKLFF. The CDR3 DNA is TGTGCCAGCAGCTTAGCCATGAGGTGGCAGGTGCCCTCGGCTAATGAAAAACTGTTTTTT.

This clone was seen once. CDR3 sequence: CASSLGIGNSPLHF. For the CDR3, the DNA is TGTGCCAGCTCCCTCGGGATTGGAAATTCACCCCTCCACTTT. The chain is built from TRBV6-5 and TRBJ1-6; no clear D gene. V gave up 8 bases and J gave up 7 bases, with 15 bases separating them. This CDR3 comprises 14 residues. The germline V gene has CDR1 MNHEY and CDR2 SVGAGI.

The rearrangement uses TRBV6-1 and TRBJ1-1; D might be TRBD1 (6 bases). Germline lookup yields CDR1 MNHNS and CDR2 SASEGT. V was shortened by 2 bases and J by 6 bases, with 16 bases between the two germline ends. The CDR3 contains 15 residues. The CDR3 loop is CASSERGQGYSEAFF. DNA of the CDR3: TGTGCCAGCAGTGAAAGAGGGCAGGGGTACTCTGAAGCTTTCTTT.

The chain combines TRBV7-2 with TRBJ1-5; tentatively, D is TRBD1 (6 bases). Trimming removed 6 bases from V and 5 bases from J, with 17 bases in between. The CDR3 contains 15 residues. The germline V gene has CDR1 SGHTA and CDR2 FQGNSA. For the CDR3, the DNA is TGTGCCAGCAGAAAGGACAGTTTCCAGCATCAGCCCCAGCATTTT. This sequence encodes CASRKDSFQHQPQHF.